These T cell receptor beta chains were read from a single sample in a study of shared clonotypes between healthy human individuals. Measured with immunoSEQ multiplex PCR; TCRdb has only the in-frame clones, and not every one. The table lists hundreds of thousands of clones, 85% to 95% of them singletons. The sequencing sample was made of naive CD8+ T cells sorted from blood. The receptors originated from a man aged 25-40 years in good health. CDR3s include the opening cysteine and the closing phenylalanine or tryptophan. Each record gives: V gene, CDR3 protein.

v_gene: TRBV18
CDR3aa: CASSPQAGSHPYGNTIYF

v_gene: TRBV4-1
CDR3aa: CASSQTPGLLILNEQFF

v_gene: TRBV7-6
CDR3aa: CAMTQGTKQYF

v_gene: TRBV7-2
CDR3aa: CASSFSGAPYEQYF

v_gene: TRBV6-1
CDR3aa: CASSVDKSEQYF

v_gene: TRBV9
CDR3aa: CASSVGRDPGQEQYF

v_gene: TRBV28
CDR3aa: CASSFSFGQGKYLSYNEQFF

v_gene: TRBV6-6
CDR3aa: CASSYGSSEQYF

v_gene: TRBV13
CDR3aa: CASSLPWTSGTNTGELFF

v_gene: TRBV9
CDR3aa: CASSTRTGGIRQETQYF

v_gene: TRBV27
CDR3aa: CASRPSGDQPQHF

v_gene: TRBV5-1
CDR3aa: CASSCHHMNTEAFF

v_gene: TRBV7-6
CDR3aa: CASSLESYAGRGISSYNEQFF

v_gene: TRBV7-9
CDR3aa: CASSLVAVGNQETQYF